This T cell receptor (beta chain) was found in a study of OX40 agonist ivuxolimab in advanced cancers. In terms of the full investigation: Ivuxolimab, which targeted the costimulatory receptor OX40 (CD134), was an agonistic, fully human IgG2 monoclonal antibody. Partial responses occurred in three dose-escalation patients, of whom one had hepatocellular carcinoma and two had cutaneous melanoma. The paper reports the monotherapy dose-escalation portion (N of about 47 patients) of the phase I ivuxolimab trial. Of the roughly 50 dose-escalation patients, hepatocellular carcinoma was present in 19, melanoma in approximately 15, renal cell carcinoma in 9 and head and neck cancer in 9. Prior anti-PD-1, anti-PD-L1 or anti-CTLA-4 therapy was permitted, and checkpoint inhibitors had been received by around 39% of dose-escalation patients. The dose-escalation cohort was 82.7% male with a mean age of roughly 60 years, ranging from roughly 23 to 79. Peripheral TCRbeta sequencing aimed to test whether ivuxolimab altered TCR sequence diversity and caused clonal T-cell expansion. Intravenous ivuxolimab was administered to patients every 2 weeks at six dose levels: 0.01, 0.1, 0.3, 1.5, 3 and 10 mg/kg. Points the paper makes about the study in general: Low levels of normalized T-cell clonal expansion were also seen in some nonresponding patients. On average, CD8+ T cells showed more expanded clones than CD4+ T cells after ivuxolimab. The antigen specificity of the clonally expanded peripheral T cells was not determined. Partial responders in the 0.1-3.0 mg/kg groups had among the lowest normalized peripheral clonal expansion, especially among CD8+ T cells. At doses from 0.1 to 3.0 mg/kg, clonal expansion was seen in both CD4+ and CD8+ blood T cells between baseline and week 6.

For sequencing of the TCRbeta CDR3 region, genomic DNA was extracted from the sorted cells. TCRbeta CDR3 regions were sequenced using the immunoSEQ Assay. Sourced from immuneACCESS, this table was stored by TCRdb with only in-frame sequences that have V and J called. A share of the clones is absent; for the studies checked, an unresolved V gene accounts for under half, and the remainder has no known explanation. For this sample there are approximately 45,000 clones; roughly four fifths appear just once. The ten largest clones capture 2% to 2.5% of the sample. Patients with autoimmune disease history or receiving systemic immunosuppression were excluded from the trial. Peripheral blood for TCR sequencing was collected from all dose cohorts at baseline, on cycle 4 day 1, and on cycle 7 day 1. The samples were taken from a phase I, first-in-human, multicenter, open-label dose-escalation trial of ivuxolimab. Adults with locally advanced or metastatic head and neck squamous cell, hepatocellular, melanoma or renal cell carcinoma were enrolled in the trial. CD4+ and CD8+ T cells were sorted separately from peripheral blood before TCR sequencing.

Taken from the germline V gene (reference sequence), the CDR1 and CDR2 loops are SSHAT and FNYEAQ. CDR3 length: 15 amino acids, cysteine to phenylalanine. The only DNA kept is the CDR3, 45 bases in frame from the first base. About this clone: Its antigen has not been determined. The germline gene is not matched at one end of the junction; a read error may be the cause.

The receptor chain draws on TRBV7-7 and TRBJ2-7, with TRBD2 matching 9 junction bases. The receptor was isolated from an adult with an advanced solid tumor such as melanoma, head and neck, liver or kidney cancer. The input for sequencing was CD4+ or CD8+ T cells sorted from blood, taken in a trial of the OX40 agonist ivuxolimab. The CDR3 protein is CASSPRAGGIYEQYF. The DNA sequence follows: TGTGCTAGCAGCCCTCGGGCGGGGGGGATCTACGAGCAGTACTTC.